What follows are 10 T cell receptor beta chains derived from one specimen sequenced in a study of regulatory dendritic cells for organ transplantation. These receptors have no identified antigens. CFSE-labeled sorted T cells met regulatory or mature dendritic cells for over 4 days. Profiled with immunoSEQ multiplex PCR; TCRdb holds only in-frame clones, not every one. The repertoire includes under 15,000 clones, approximately 56% of them detected once, and more than 0.95% sits in the top ten. The source material was naive CD8+ T cells from blood cultured with dendritic cells. Regarding subset: CD45RA+ naive T cells. All receptors come from a human donor in good health.

V and J are TRBV7-2 and TRBJ1-5, with unresolved D. This CDR3 is built from 15 residues. Germline V CDR1 and CDR2: SGHTA, FQGNSA. Between the trimmed V and J ends, which lost 5 bases and 1 base, there was a span of 12 bases. The DNA for the CDR3 is TGTGCCAGCAGCCCCCCCGGGGAAAGCAATCAGCCCCAGCATTTT. It specifies CASSPPGESNQPQHF.

Concerning this clone itself: The identical CDR3 is also encoded by other nucleotide sequences in the sample. The chain has TRBV7-8 and TRBJ1-4; tentative D call: TRBD1 (5 bases). Germline V gene sequence: CDR1 SGHVS, CDR2 FQNEAQ. The CDR3 has 17 residues. V lost 0 bases, J lost 0 bases, and 11 bases lay in between. The CDR3 sequence is CASSLAWGTATNEKLFF. The CDR3 DNA is TGTGCCAGCAGCTTAGCATGGGGGACTGCAACTAATGAAAAACTGTTTTTT.

This clone was picked up a small number of times. The V gene is TRBV7-3, the J gene TRBJ2-5; 7 bases line up with TRBD1. The germline CDR1 and CDR2 sequences are SGHTA and FQGTGA. With 0 bases clipped from V and 5 bases from J, the junction kept 3 bases outside the gene matches. This CDR3 is 14 amino acids long. CDR3: CASSLTGGRETQYF. The CDR3 DNA is TGTGCCAGCAGCTTAACAGGGGGCAGGGAGACCCAGTACTTC.

J is TRBJ1-3 and V is TRBV29-1, with D possibly matching TRBD1 (6 bases). Trimming stripped 6 bases from V and 4 bases from J, with 10 bases between. Per germline, CDR1 SQVTM and CDR2 ANQGSEA. The CDR3 spans 12 residues. The CDR3 loop is CSVATGGNTIYF. Written as DNA, the CDR3 is TGCAGCGTAGCGACAGGCGGAAACACCATATATTTT.

The chain combines TRBV19 with TRBJ1-5, with a possible D match to TRBD1 (6 bases). The V end was cut by 4 bases, the J end by 0 bases, with 10 bases between. Germline values: CDR1 LNHDA, CDR2 SQIVND (reference sequence). The CDR3 has 15 amino acids. CDR3 sequence (DNA): TGTGCCAGTAGTACGCTGGACAGTAGCAATCAGCCCCAGCATTTT. Residues: CASSTLDSSNQPQHF.

The chain couples TRBV7-8 to TRBJ2-7, with D possibly being TRBD2 (6 bases). V was pared by 2 bases and J by 5 bases, with 7 bases between. Germline V gene lookup returns CDR1 SGHVS and CDR2 FQNEAQ. The CDR3 is 12 residues long. The CDR3 loop is CASSLPGDEQYF. The CDR3 DNA is TGTGCCAGCAGCTTACCGGGGGACGAGCAGTACTTC.

This clone was seen only a few times. The V call is TRBV29-1, the J call TRBJ1-5; maybe TRBD1 (6 bases). This CDR3 is 13 amino acids long. Germline-derived CDR1 and CDR2 are SQVTM and ANQGSEA. The V end lost 6 bases, the J end lost 6 bases, and 15 bases lay between the germline ends. The DNA of the CDR3 is TGCAGCGTCCGCACAGGGTCAGGTCAGCCCCAGCATTTT. This sequence encodes CSVRTGSGQPQHF.

The chain is built from TRBV13 and TRBJ2-7, with D possibly being TRBD2 (6 bases). V was trimmed by 5 bases and J by 1 base, leaving 15 bases between them. The CDR3 has 15 amino acids. Germline CDR1 is PRHDT and CDR2 is FYEKMQ (reference sequence). The CDR3 is CASSVDGGVSYEQYF. The CDR3, as DNA: TGTGCCAGCAGCGTAGATGGCGGGGTTTCCTACGAGCAGTACTTC.

The chain combines TRBV19 with TRBJ1-4, with 8 bases aligning to TRBD1. Trimming at V came to 6 bases and at J to 5 bases, leaving 8 bases not matched to a gene. Germline CDR1 and CDR2: LNHDA and SQIVND (reference sequence). The CDR3 loop spans 15 amino acids. For the CDR3, the DNA is TGTGCCAGTAGACGGATCGACAGGGGAAATGAAAAACTGTTTTTT. Amino acids: CASRRIDRGNEKLFF. The full variable domain, its missing parts supplied by reference TRBV19 and TRBJ1-4, is DGGITQSPKYLFRKEGQNVTLSCEQNLNHDAMYWYRQDPGQGLRLIYYSQIVNDFQKGDIAEGYSVSREKKESFPLTVTSAQKNPTAFYLCASRRIDRGNEKLFFGSGTQLSVL.

This clone was found once. V gene TRBV7-9 combines with J gene TRBJ2-1; D is possibly TRBD2 (5 bases). Germline lookup yields CDR1 SEHNR and CDR2 FQNEAQ (reference sequence). This CDR3 has 16 residues. Trimming pared 5 bases from V and 0 bases from J, leaving 14 bases between. CDR3 sequence reads: CASSVYGKNSYNEQFF. The DNA for the CDR3 is TGTGCCAGCAGCGTTTACGGGAAAAACTCCTACAATGAGCAGTTCTTC.